The next 7 T cell receptor beta chains were all read from a single sample in a study of blood T cell repertoires in COVID-19. Sequencing was performed with immunoSEQ multiplex PCR; in TCRdb, only in-frame clones are kept and a portion is missing. The repertoire consists of more than 45,000 clones, with 90% occurring once and the leading ten covering roughly 10%. Sequenced material: peripheral blood. These receptors were obtained from a woman aged 80 or over with acute or convalescent COVID-19.

The rearrangement uses TRBV5-4 and TRBJ2-3, with D possibly being TRBD2 (6 bases). Deletions cut 4 bases from V and 0 bases from J, with 15 bases between. The CDR3 is made up of 16 amino acids. Germline V gene data show CDR1 as SGHNT and CDR2 as YYREEE (reference sequence). The CDR3 here is CASSRLAGLSTDTQYF. CDR3 nucleotide sequence: TGTGCCAGCAGCCGACTGGCGGGGCTGAGCACAGATACGCAGTATTTT.

The genes are TRBV10-3 and TRBJ1-6; D gene ambiguous. Germline V CDR1 and CDR2: ENHRY, SYGVKD. Trimming took 6 bases from V and 11 from J, leaving 14 bases between them. The CDR3 has 13 residues. Here the CDR3 reads CAISSGPWAPLHF. Here the CDR3 DNA reads TGTGCCATCAGCAGCGGACCGTGGGCACCCCTCCACTTT.

The rearrangement links TRBV6-2 or TRBV6-3 to TRBJ1-2; possible D gene TRBD1, 6 bases. Trimming took off 5 bases at V and 5 bases at J, with 9 bases between the two ends. Germline assignment: CDR1 MNHEY and CDR2 SVGEGT. CDR3 length: 12 amino acids. CDR3 sequence (DNA): TGTGCCAGCAGTACGCAGGGGTATGGCTACACCTTC. The encoded protein is CASSTQGYGYTF.

This clone was seen only once. The CDR3 DNA is TGTGCCACCAGTGAAGACGCCGGGATCCAGGTGAGTGGGGAGCTGTTTTTT. Residues: CATSEDAGIQVSGELFF. The V gene is TRBV24-1, the J gene TRBJ2-2; tentatively, D is TRBD2 (5 bases). Trimming stripped 4 bases from V and 8 bases from J, with 22 bases between. The CDR3 is made up of 17 amino acids. The V gene's germline CDR1 is KGHDR and CDR2 SFDVKD.

The chain employs TRBV4-2 and TRBJ2-7; unclear D gene. V was trimmed by 3 bases and J by 3 bases, leaving 12 bases between them. From germline, CDR1 is LGHNA and CDR2 YNFKEQ. This CDR3 comprises 14 residues. The CDR3 loop is CASSQRPGFYEQYF. Written as DNA, the CDR3 is TGTGCCAGCAGCCAGAGACCCGGGTTCTACGAGCAGTACTTC.

V gene TRBV5-5 combines with J gene TRBJ2-5; 9 bases map to TRBD1. Germline loops: CDR1 SGHKS, CDR2 YYEKEE (reference sequence). CDR3 size: 16 residues. Trimming cost V 4 bases and J 4 bases; bases outside gene matches: 11. The CDR3 loop reads CASSRGQGGGGETQYF. In DNA, the CDR3 is TGTGCCAGCAGCAGGGGACAGGGAGGAGGTGGAGAGACCCAGTACTTC.

This rearrangement joins TRBV19 to TRBJ1-2; D not certain. Germline CDR1 and CDR2: LNHDA and SQIVND (reference sequence). Trimming pared 3 bases from V and 4 bases from J, leaving 9 bases between. The CDR3 covers 13 residues. The CDR3 spells CASSIRPGYGYTF. CDR3 nucleotide sequence: TGTGCCAGTAGTATCAGGCCCGGCTATGGCTACACCTTC.